Detailed here is one TCR beta chain. What it binds is unknown. These data belong to a study of cytomegalovirus exposure and HLA in healthy donors. V was clipped by 0 bases and J by 6 bases, with 10 bases between them. This CDR3 has 14 amino acids. CDR1 is SGHRS and CDR2 is YFSETQ in the germline V gene. Primers for the PCR totalled 60 Vbeta and 13 Jbeta. Libraries were prepared by immunoSEQ multiplex PCR; TCRdb keeps only in-frame clonotypes and omits some of them. The data hold about 280,000 clones, with about 90% observed a single time. Study-wide results and caveats: A later analysis linked a missense variant in DCLRE1C to the trimming of TCR beta V and J genes.

This clonotype originated in a woman younger than 35 in good health and CMV-seronegative. V is TRBV5-1 and J is TRBJ2-1, with a possible D match to TRBD2 (6 bases). The material sequenced was PBMCs. The CDR3: CASSLAAGGNEQFF. In DNA form, the CDR3 reads TGCGCCAGCAGCTTGGCGGCCGGGGGCAATGAGCAGTTCTTC.